One sample yielded the 8 T cell receptor beta chains listed below, sequenced in a study of shared clonotypes between healthy human individuals. CD45RO-negative cells were positively selected for CCR7, leaving out terminally differentiated effector memory CD45RA+ cells. Some clones are missing from TCRdb's copy, which holds only in-frame ones; the method was immunoSEQ multiplex PCR. Of about 680,000 clones in the sample, 92% were seen once. Material: naive CD8+ T cells sorted from blood. The receptors stem from a man aged 25 to 40 in good health.

The V gene is TRBV29-1, the J gene TRBJ2-7; 7 bases agree with TRBD2. The V and J ends lost 6 bases and 2 bases, in that order; junction bases with no gene match: 10. Germline CDR1 is SQVTM and CDR2 is ANQGSEA. The CDR3 runs 14 residues. The DNA for the CDR3 is TGCAGCGTAGACCTAGCGGACACCCCCTACGAGCAGTACTTC. This encodes CSVDLADTPYEQYF.

The chain joins TRBV11-2 to TRBJ2-7; 10 bases agree with TRBD2. Trimming at V came to 8 bases and at J to 5 bases, leaving 6 bases not matched to a gene. Germline V gene lookup returns CDR1 SGHAT and CDR2 FQNNGV. CDR3 length equals 13 residues. The CDR3 here is CASAASGGDEQYF. CDR3 bases: TGTGCCAGCGCAGCTAGCGGGGGTGACGAGCAGTACTTC.

The V call is TRBV29-1, the J call TRBJ2-6; 12 bases are shared with TRBD1. The CDR3 runs 16 residues. J gave up 3 bases and V 7 bases, and 7 bases lay outside the gene matches. The germline V gene encodes CDR1 SQVTM and CDR2 ANQGSEA. CDR3 DNA sequence: TGCAGCGCCACGGGGACAGGGGGCAATGGGGCCAACGTCCTGACTTTC. Its translation is CSATGTGGNGANVLTF. The full variable domain, in which reference TRBV29-1 and TRBJ2-6 provide the parts outside the CDR3, is SAVISQKPSRDICQRGTSLTIQCQVDSQVTMMFWYRQQPGQSLTLIATANQGSEATYESGFVIDKFPISRPNLTFSTLTVSNMSPEDSSIYLCSATGTGGNGANVLTFGAGSRLTVL.

The gene calls are TRBV7-2 and TRBJ2-1, with D unresolved. This CDR3 has 16 amino acids. Deletions cut 5 bases from V and 7 bases from J, with 21 bases between. Germline CDR1 reads SGHTA; CDR2 reads FQGNSA. The CDR3 is CASSPQRLLVLNEQFF. The CDR3 DNA reads as TGTGCCAGCAGCCCACAACGGCTGCTGGTCTTAAATGAGCAGTTCTTC.

The rearrangement uses TRBV2 and TRBJ2-7, with TRBD1 matching over 8 bases. Germline values: CDR1 SNHLY, CDR2 FYNNEI. CDR3 size: 15 residues. The V and J ends lost 10 bases and 6 bases, in that order; junction bases with no gene match: 17. CDR3 amino acids: CATLGRGQGPSEQYF. The DNA for the CDR3 is TGTGCCACCCTAGGGCGCGGACAGGGACCAAGCGAGCAGTACTTC. Full variable domain (outside the CDR3, taken from reference TRBV2 and TRBJ2-7): EPEVTQTPSHQVTQMGQEVILRCVPISNHLYFYWYRQILGQKVEFLVSFYNNEISEKSEIFDDQFSVERPDGSNFTLKIRSTKLEDSAMYFCATLGRGQGPSEQYFGPGTRLTVT.

The V call is TRBV10-1, the J call TRBJ2-1; D is perhaps TRBD1 (5 bases). The germline gives CDR1 WNHNN, CDR2 SYGVQD (reference sequence). The CDR3 contains 17 residues. With 4 bases removed from V and 0 bases from J, the gap between germline ends came to 16 bases. The CDR3 nucleotides are TGCGCCAGCAGTGGTCAAGTTAATAGGGGCTCCTACAATGAGCAGTTCTTC. It specifies CASSGQVNRGSYNEQFF.

This chain joins TRBV11-2 and TRBJ2-5, with 8 bases fitting TRBD1. CDR3 length: 15 residues. Losses at the gene ends were 0 bases for V and 5 bases for J; bases not matched to a gene: 5. Per the germline V gene, CDR1 is SGHAT and CDR2 is FQNNGV. The CDR3 reads CASSLEARQGETQYF. The DNA for the CDR3 is TGTGCCAGCAGCTTAGAAGCGAGACAGGGGGAGACCCAGTACTTC.

The V and J genes are TRBV28 and TRBJ2-7; D uncertain. V was trimmed by 2 bases and J by 6 bases, leaving 11 bases between them. CDR3 length: 13 amino acids. CDR1 and CDR2 (germline): MDHEN, SYDVKM. CDR3 protein: CASSLVAGREQYF. In DNA, the CDR3 is TGTGCCAGCAGTTTAGTCGCAGGCCGCGAGCAGTACTTC.